The T cell receptor beta chain described here comes from a study of shared clonotypes between healthy human individuals. General observations from the study: For naive CD4 cells, roughly 5% of clonotypes were shared across several donors.

The V gene's germline CDR1 is SQVTM and CDR2 ANQGSEA. This CDR3 region has 12 residues. V was pared by 5 bases and J by 7 bases, with 6 bases of the junction left unmatched. Genomic DNA (from each subset) was split evenly across several immunoSEQ plates. On sorted subsets, replicate PCRs used 150 to 250 ng DNA, or around 30,000 T cell genomes. Profiling relied on immunoSEQ multiplex PCR, and the TCRdb table lists in-frame clones only, not all of them. The sample holds 300,000 to 400,000 clones, more than 60% seen once. As regards this clone: The antigen remains undetermined.

This clonotype was obtained from a man between 25 and 39 years old in good health. Sequencing was carried out using memory CD4+ T cells sorted from blood. Subset denoted: CD45RA-negative fraction. The chain carries TRBV29-1 and TRBJ2-7, with 9 bases lining up with TRBD2. The CDR3 sequence: CSVIAGVREQYF. The CDR3 DNA sequence: TGCAGCGTTATAGCGGGAGTCAGGGAGCAGTACTTC.